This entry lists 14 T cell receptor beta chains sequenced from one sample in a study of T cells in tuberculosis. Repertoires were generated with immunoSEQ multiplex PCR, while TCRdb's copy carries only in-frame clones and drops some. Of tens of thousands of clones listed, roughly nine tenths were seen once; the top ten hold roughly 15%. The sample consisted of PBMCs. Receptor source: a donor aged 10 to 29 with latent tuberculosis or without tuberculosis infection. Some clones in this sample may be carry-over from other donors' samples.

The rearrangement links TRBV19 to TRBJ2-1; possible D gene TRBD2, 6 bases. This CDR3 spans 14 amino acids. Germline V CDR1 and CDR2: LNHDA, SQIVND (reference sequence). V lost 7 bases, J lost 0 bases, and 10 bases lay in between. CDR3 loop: CASIHGSSYNEQFF. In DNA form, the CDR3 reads TGTGCCAGTATTCACGGGAGCTCCTACAATGAGCAGTTCTTC.

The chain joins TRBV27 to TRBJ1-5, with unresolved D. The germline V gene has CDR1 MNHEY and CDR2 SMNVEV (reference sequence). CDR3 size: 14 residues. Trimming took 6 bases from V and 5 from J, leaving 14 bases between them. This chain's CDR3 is CASRPGFYDQPQHF. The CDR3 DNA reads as TGTGCCAGCAGGCCGGGATTTTACGATCAGCCCCAGCATTTT.

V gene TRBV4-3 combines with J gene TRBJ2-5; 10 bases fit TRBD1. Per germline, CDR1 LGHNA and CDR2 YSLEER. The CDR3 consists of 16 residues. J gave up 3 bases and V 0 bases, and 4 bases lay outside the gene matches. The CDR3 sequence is CASSQEAGTGEETQYF. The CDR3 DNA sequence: TGCGCCAGCAGCCAAGAGGCCGGGACAGGGGAAGAGACCCAGTACTTC.

This CDR3 reads CAISDPGTGQGGYTF. The CDR3 coding sequence is TGTGCCATCAGTGACCCGGGAACAGGGCAAGGGGGCTACACCTTC. This chain joins TRBV10-3 and TRBJ1-2; D possibly corresponds to TRBD1 (6 bases). Deletions cut 3 bases from V and 8 bases from J, with 19 bases between. This CDR3 spans 15 amino acids. The germline V gene has CDR1 ENHRY and CDR2 SYGVKD.

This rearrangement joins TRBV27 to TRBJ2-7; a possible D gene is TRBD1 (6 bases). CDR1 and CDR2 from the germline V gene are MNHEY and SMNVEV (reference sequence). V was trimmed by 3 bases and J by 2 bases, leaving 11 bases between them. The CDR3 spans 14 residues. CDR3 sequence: CASSLDSYTYEQYF. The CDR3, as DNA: TGTGCCAGCAGTTTGGACAGTTATACCTACGAGCAGTACTTC.

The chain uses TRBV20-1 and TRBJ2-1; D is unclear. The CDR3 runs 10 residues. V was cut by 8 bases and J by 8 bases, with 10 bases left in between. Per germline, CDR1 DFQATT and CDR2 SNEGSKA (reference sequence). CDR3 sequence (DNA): TGCAGTACCAATGGGCATGAGCAGTTCTTC. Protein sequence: CSTNGHEQFF.

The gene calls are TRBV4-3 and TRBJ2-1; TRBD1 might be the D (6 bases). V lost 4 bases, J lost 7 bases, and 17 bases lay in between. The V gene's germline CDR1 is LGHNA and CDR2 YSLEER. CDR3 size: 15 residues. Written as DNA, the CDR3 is TGCGCCAGCAGCCCCCAGGGGTTGTCGTCGAATGAGCAGTTCTTC. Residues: CASSPQGLSSNEQFF.

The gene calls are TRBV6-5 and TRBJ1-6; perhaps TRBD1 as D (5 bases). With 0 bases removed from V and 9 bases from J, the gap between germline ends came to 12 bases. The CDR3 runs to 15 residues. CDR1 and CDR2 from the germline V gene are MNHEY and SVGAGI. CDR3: CASSYSTGDVSPLHF. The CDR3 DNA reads TGTGCCAGCAGTTACTCGACGGGGGACGTTTCACCCCTCCACTTT.

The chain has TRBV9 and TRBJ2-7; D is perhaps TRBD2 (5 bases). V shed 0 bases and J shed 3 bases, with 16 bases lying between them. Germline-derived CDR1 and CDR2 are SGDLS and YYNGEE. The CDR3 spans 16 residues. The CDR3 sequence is CASSVDLHRGGYEQYF. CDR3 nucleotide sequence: TGTGCCAGCAGCGTAGATCTACACCGAGGAGGCTACGAGCAGTACTTC.

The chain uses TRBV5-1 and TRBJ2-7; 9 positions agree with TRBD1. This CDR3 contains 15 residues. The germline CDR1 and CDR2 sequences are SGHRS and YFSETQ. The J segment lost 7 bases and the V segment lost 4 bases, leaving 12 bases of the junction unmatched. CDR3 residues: CASSLNTGGEGEQYF. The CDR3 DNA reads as TGCGCCAGCAGCCTAAACACAGGGGGCGAGGGGGAGCAGTACTTC.

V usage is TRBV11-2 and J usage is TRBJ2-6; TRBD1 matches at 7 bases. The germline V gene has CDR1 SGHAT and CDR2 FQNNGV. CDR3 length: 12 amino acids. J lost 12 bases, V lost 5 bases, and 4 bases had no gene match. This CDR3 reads CASSPTGVVLTF. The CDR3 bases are TGTGCCAGCAGCCCCACAGGGGTCGTCCTGACTTTC.

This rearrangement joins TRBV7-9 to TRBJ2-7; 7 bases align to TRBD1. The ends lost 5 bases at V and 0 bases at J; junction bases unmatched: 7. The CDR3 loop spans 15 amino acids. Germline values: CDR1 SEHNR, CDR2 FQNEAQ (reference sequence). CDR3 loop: CASSLDRTLSYEQYF. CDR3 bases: TGTGCCAGCAGCCTGGACAGGACTCTCTCCTACGAGCAGTACTTC.

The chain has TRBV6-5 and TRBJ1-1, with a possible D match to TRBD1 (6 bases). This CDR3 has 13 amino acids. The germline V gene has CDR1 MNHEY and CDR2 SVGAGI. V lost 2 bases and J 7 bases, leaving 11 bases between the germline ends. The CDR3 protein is CASSYPGQSEAFF. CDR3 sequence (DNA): TGTGCCAGCAGTTACCCCGGACAGAGTGAAGCTTTCTTT.

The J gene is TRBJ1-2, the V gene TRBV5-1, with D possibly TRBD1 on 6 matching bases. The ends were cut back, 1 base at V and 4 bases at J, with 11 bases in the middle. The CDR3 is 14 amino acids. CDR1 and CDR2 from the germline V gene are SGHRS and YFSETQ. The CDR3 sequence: CASSLSGEGYGYTF. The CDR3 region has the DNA TGCGCCAGCAGCTTGTCAGGGGAGGGCTATGGCTACACCTTC.